This T cell receptor beta chain was sequenced in a study of shared clonotypes between healthy human individuals. Assay: immunoSEQ multiplex PCR; the TCRdb copy retains only in-frame clones and omits some. The sample has more than 550,000 clones, around 92% seen once. About this clone: Its antigen is still unknown.

Whole-study results and caveats: In the sorted subsets, rarefaction showed sequencing was incomplete despite large depth.

Germline V lookup: CDR1 MNHEY, CDR2 SMNVEV (reference sequence). This CDR3 comprises 15 residues. The V gene lost 2 bases and the J gene lost 2 bases, with 10 bases spanning the gap. The naive CD8 population came from CD45RO-negative cells selected for CCR7, without terminally differentiated effector memory CD45RA+ cells. Material for sequencing was naive CD8+ T cells sorted from blood. The V and J genes are TRBV27 and TRBJ1-3; D is ambiguous. The clonotype originates from a man aged 25-45 years in good health. The CDR3, as DNA: TGTGCCAGCAGTTTAGACACCAATACTGGAAACACCATATATTTT. It translates to CASSLDTNTGNTIYF.